These T cell receptor beta chains were read from a single sample in a study of T cell changes during pregnancy in multiple sclerosis. The repertoire was sequenced with immunoSEQ multiplex PCR; TCRdb's copy has only in-frame clones and lacks some. Of approximately 83,000 clones listed, 94% are singletons. The material sequenced was peripheral blood, taken in the third trimester of pregnancy. The receptors stem from a female donor with multiple sclerosis, enrolled in a pregnancy study. Both conserved end residues are part of each CDR3. D genes are given only for firm matches. Size is stated for part of the rows, as once, few or many counts, or as a class when the clone is expanded.

D,V,J,size,CDR3,DNA
TRBD1,TRBV6-1,TRBJ1-1,once,CASGGQGWSEAFF,TGTGCCAGCGGCGGACAGGGATGGTCTGAAGCTTTCTTT
TRBD1,TRBV28,TRBJ1-5,.,CASSWTGSNQPQHF,TGTGCCAGCAGTTGGACAGGGAGCAATCAGCCCCAGCATTTT
.,TRBV28,TRBJ2-1,.,CASSWQGLLGNEQFF,TGTGCCAGCAGTTGGCAGGGACTCCTGGGCAATGAGCAGTTCTTC
TRBD2,TRBV28,TRBJ2-3,.,CASSSTSGRLDTQYF,TGTGCCAGCAGCTCGACTAGCGGGAGATTAGATACGCAGTATTTT
TRBD2,TRBV18,TRBJ2-1,.,CASSPKTSGRDNEQFF,TGTGCCAGCTCACCCAAGACTAGCGGGAGAGACAATGAGCAGTTCTTC
TRBD1,TRBV9,TRBJ1-2,once,CASSVGGQYYGYTF,TGTGCCAGCAGCGTAGGGGGACAGTACTATGGCTACACCTTC
.,TRBV28,TRBJ1-2,.,CASSGGGGWVYGYTF,TGTGCCAGCAGTGGGGGCGGCGGTTGGGTTTATGGCTACACCTTC
.,TRBV28,TRBJ1-2,.,CASSSPGPMTPYGYTF,TGTGCCAGCAGTTCTCCAGGCCCGATGACACCTTATGGCTACACCTTC
TRBD1,TRBV27,TRBJ2-5,once,CASRRSLLVGQGARRQETQYF,TGTGCCAGCAGACGTAGCTTGCTCGTAGGACAGGGGGCGCGGAGACAAGAGACCCAGTACTTC
.,TRBV19,TRBJ2-3,once,CASSIGQRLTDTQYF,TGTGCCAGTAGTATAGGGCAGCGGCTCACAGATACGCAGTATTTT
TRBD1,TRBV11-2,TRBJ2-1,.,CASSSWTGYNEQFF,TGTGCCAGCAGCTCTTGGACAGGATACAATGAGCAGTTCTTC
TRBD1,TRBV11-2,TRBJ2-7,.,CASTTGGYEQYF,TGTGCCAGCACCACAGGGGGGTACGAGCAGTACTTC